The entry below gives a single T cell receptor beta chain sequence along with its context. Antigen: not known. Treatment given: roughly 20 received Ad26.COV2.S at low or high dose, single or two shots; about 5 received placebo; per-sample allocation not given. All samples were drawn on day 63, counting from the first vaccine or placebo injection. Data came from immunoSEQ multiplex PCR; TCRdb stores just in-frame clones and leaves some out. Among 320,000 or so clones, 85% to 90% were seen once, and the ten largest hold approximately 5%. The J segment lost 3 bases and the V segment lost 5 bases, leaving 16 bases of the junction unmatched. The germline V gene encodes CDR1 SGHTA and CDR2 FQGNSA. This CDR3 has 18 residues. These data are taken from a study of Ad26.COV2.S vaccination and SARS-CoV-2 variants. Study in general: In the study, Ad26.COV2.S was injected intramuscularly once, or twice 56 days apart.

Study-level points and caveats: The TCR breadth and depth analyses may have produced an underestimate of total T cell responses.

This sample comprised peripheral blood, obtained in a trial of Ad26.COV2.S vaccine versus placebo. This clonotype originated in a person aged 18 to 59 who received the Ad26.COV2.S COVID-19 vaccine or a placebo. The V and J genes are TRBV7-2 and TRBJ1-5; 7 bases match TRBD1. This CDR3 reads CASSPDTGVWENNQPQHF. The CDR3 nucleotides read TGTGCCAGCAGCCCCGACACAGGGGTATGGGAGAACAATCAGCCCCAGCATTTT.